This T cell receptor (beta chain) was observed in a study of blood T cells in healthy people across ages. V lost 3 bases, J lost 4 bases, and 16 bases lay in between. This CDR3 is 15 amino acids long. Germline CDR1 SGHKS, CDR2 YYEKEE (reference sequence). It was with a sample-barcoded 5' primer and a J-beta primer mix that a second PCR of about 7 to 12 cycles was run. Unique molecular identifiers of 12 random nucleotides labeled each cDNA. A single record per CDR3 protein comes from TCRdb applying MiXCR to the 5' RACE reads. The sample includes hundreds of thousands of distinct CDR3 sequences, around 25% of them seen just once. This clonotype appeared once. A further study also used this sample, focusing on T cells of mothers and their children. That work contributes: Sample barcodes plus 2-4 random nucleotides came from the M1S primer.

This receptor was obtained from a boy between 5 and 17 years old in good health. The V gene is TRBV5-5, the J gene TRBJ1-2, with a possible D match to TRBD1 (6 bases). Sequenced: blood. The CDR3 spells CASSSRDKGGYGYTF. The CDR3 region has the DNA TGTGCCAGCAGCTCCCGGGACAAAGGGGGCTATGGCTACACCTTC.